These 23 T cell receptor beta chains were sequenced from one sample in a study of cytomegalovirus exposure and HLA in healthy donors. Primers: 60 Vbeta forward and 13 Jbeta reverse. Clones were sequenced by immunoSEQ multiplex PCR, and TCRdb holds only the in-frame ones, with some missing. This table has 55,000 to 80,000 clones, around 80% appearing once. The sequencing input was PBMCs. Source of these receptors: a middle-aged woman in good health and CMV-seropositive.

This chain links TRBV25-1 with TRBJ1-4; a possible D gene is TRBD1 (5 bases). Looked up from germline, CDR1 is MGHDK and CDR2 is SYGVNS. The CDR3 contains 15 residues. Trimming cost V 4 bases and J 3 bases, with 12 bases left between them. The CDR3 nucleotides read TGTGCCAGCAGTGGTTCAGGGTGGGCTAATGAAAAACTGTTTTTT. It is translated as CASSGSGWANEKLFF.

The rearrangement joins TRBV19 to TRBJ2-3; 14 bases agree with TRBD2. J was trimmed by 6 bases and V by 4 bases; bases with no gene match: 0. This CDR3 spans 14 amino acids. The germline V gene has CDR1 LNHDA and CDR2 SQIVND (reference sequence). The CDR3 nucleotides are TGTGCCAGTAGTAGGACTAGCGGGGGGGATACGCAGTATTTT. Its protein is CASSRTSGGDTQYF.

The genes are TRBV18 and TRBJ1-6; D is ambiguous. The CDR3 extends over 14 amino acids. Trimming took 2 bases from V and 7 from J, leaving 9 bases between them. Looked up from germline, CDR1 is KGHSH and CDR2 is LQKENI. The CDR3 nucleotides read TGTGCCAGCTCACCAAACCAGGCCAATTCACCCCTCCACTTT. Protein product: CASSPNQANSPLHF. Variable domain in full (rest from reference TRBV18 and TRBJ1-6): NAGVMQNPRHLVRRRGQEARLRCSPMKGHSHVYWYRQLPEEGLKFMVYLQKENIIDESGMPKERFSAEFPKEGPSILRIQQVVRGDSAAYFCASSPNQANSPLHFGNGTRLTVT.

Here the CDR3 reads CASSPQGPVDGYTF. Written as DNA, the CDR3 is TGTGCCAGCTCACCCCAGGGGCCCGTGGATGGCTACACCTTC. V and J are TRBV18 and TRBJ1-2; tentative D call: TRBD1 (6 bases). The V gene's germline CDR1 is KGHSH and CDR2 LQKENI. Trimming took 3 bases from V and 6 from J, leaving 14 bases between them. The length of the CDR3 is 14 residues.

There are a few counts of this clone. The chain is built from TRBV18 and TRBJ2-1; 7 nucleotides align to TRBD2. Trimming at V came to 6 bases and at J to 3 bases, leaving 11 bases not matched to a gene. CDR1 and CDR2 (germline): KGHSH, LQKENI. The CDR3 spans 16 residues. This chain's CDR3 is CASSLNRASGYNEQFF. The CDR3 nucleotides read TGTGCCAGCTCCCTCAATAGGGCTAGCGGCTACAATGAGCAGTTCTTC.

In its sample, this clone was seen a few times. The chain has TRBV29-1 and TRBJ1-3, with 7 bases that match TRBD1. CDR3 length equals 13 residues. Germline CDR1 and CDR2: SQVTM and ANQGSEA. This chain's CDR3 is CATGEFSGNTIYF. The CDR3 region has the DNA TGCGCTACAGGGGAATTCTCTGGAAACACCATATATTTT.

CDR3 region: CASSLSGAETQYF. Written as DNA, the CDR3 is TGTGCCAGCAGCTTGTCGGGTGCAGAGACCCAGTACTTC. V usage is TRBV5-6 and J usage is TRBJ2-5; D is uncertain. CDR3 length: 13 residues. Germline V gene sequence: CDR1 SGHDT, CDR2 YYEEEE. V lost 1 base and J 4 bases, leaving 8 bases between the germline ends.

The chain couples TRBV13 to TRBJ2-4; the match to TRBD1 covers 7 bases. V shed 4 bases and J 1 base; nucleotides not matched to a gene: 4. The germline V gene has CDR1 PRHDT and CDR2 FYEKMQ (reference sequence). The CDR3 is 15 residues long. The CDR3 spells CASSSPTGAKNIQYF. CDR3 coding DNA: TGTGCCAGCAGCTCACCGACAGGGGCCAAAAACATTCAGTACTTC.

This clone was observed once. The gene calls are TRBV11-1 and TRBJ1-4; no reliable D call. The V end was cut by 6 bases, the J end by 3 bases, with 8 bases between. Germline loops: CDR1 SGHAT, CDR2 FQDESV (reference sequence). CDR3 length equals 13 residues. The CDR3 spells CASRSGPNEKLFF. As DNA, the CDR3 is TGTGCCAGCAGAAGCGGGCCTAATGAAAAACTGTTTTTT.

The V gene is TRBV6-5, the J gene TRBJ1-5; 7 bases align to TRBD1. Germline-derived CDR1 and CDR2 are MNHEY and SVGAGI. Unmatched junction bases numbered 11, after V lost 6 bases and J lost 6 bases. The CDR3 has 15 residues. The CDR3 bases are TGTGCCAGCAGCCCCGCAGGGGGAGTGGGTCAGCCCCAGCATTTT. Protein sequence: CASSPAGGVGQPQHF.

The chain combines TRBV9 with TRBJ2-7; TRBD1 is a possible D gene (6 bases). This CDR3 has 14 amino acids. V lost 2 bases and J lost 5, with 14 bases in between. From germline, CDR1 is SGDLS and CDR2 YYNGEE. The CDR3 DNA sequence: TGTGCCAGCAGCGTCGATATCTCAGGGGACGAGCAGTACTTC. This gives the protein CASSVDISGDEQYF.

Turning to this clone: Additional DNA sequences in this sample encode the identical CDR3. The rearrangement uses TRBV30 and TRBJ1-1; 8 positions agree with TRBD1. The CDR3 extends over 12 amino acids. Losses at the gene ends were 2 bases for V and 8 bases for J; bases not matched to a gene: 4. Germline V gene sequence: CDR1 GTSNPN, CDR2 SVGIG (reference sequence). CDR3 sequence: CAWSPDRGEAFF. The CDR3 nucleotides read TGTGCCTGGAGTCCCGACAGGGGAGAAGCTTTCTTT.

The rearrangement links TRBV29-1 to TRBJ2-2; no firm D call. Trimming pared 0 bases from V and 7 bases from J, leaving 9 bases between. This CDR3 region has 13 residues. The germline CDR1 and CDR2 sequences are SQVTM and ANQGSEA. CDR3 coding DNA: TGCAGCGTTGAAGAGGGCCCGGACGGGGAGCTGTTTTTT. This codes for CSVEEGPDGELFF.

V is TRBV5-6 and J is TRBJ2-5, with 8 positions matching TRBD1. This CDR3 is 15 amino acids long. Looked up from germline, CDR1 is SGHDT and CDR2 is YYEEEE. Trimming cost V 0 bases and J 4 bases; bases outside gene matches: 5. The DNA of the CDR3 is TGTGCCAGCAGCTTGGTGGCAGGGGGCCGAGAGACCCAGTACTTC. The encoded protein is CASSLVAGGRETQYF. Combining the CDR3 with reference TRBV5-6 and TRBJ2-5 gives the whole variable domain DAGVTQSPTHLIKTRGQQVTLRCSPKSGHDTVSWYQQALGQGPQFIFQYYEEEERQRGNFPDRFSGHQFPNYSSELNVNALLLGDSALYLCASSLVAGGRETQYFGPGTRLLVL.

V and J are TRBV5-1 and TRBJ2-3, with TRBD1 as a possible D gene (5 bases). Trimming shortened V by 0 bases and J by 4 bases, and 12 bases separated the two germline ends. Germline V CDR1 and CDR2: SGHRS, YFSETQ. This CDR3 comprises 15 residues. CDR3: CASSLVGEGSDTQYF. The CDR3 nucleotides are TGCGCCAGCAGCTTGGTAGGGGAAGGGTCAGATACGCAGTATTTT.

The rearrangement joins TRBV18 to TRBJ2-3; TRBD2 might be the D (5 bases). Germline V lookup: CDR1 KGHSH, CDR2 LQKENI. V was pared by 3 bases and J by 2 bases, with 9 bases between. The CDR3 runs to 14 residues. CDR3 nucleotide sequence: TGTGCCAGCTCACCCTCTAGCAACACAGATACGCAGTATTTT. Protein product: CASSPSSNTDTQYF.

This clone has more than one count but fewer than ten. The rearrangement links TRBV7-9 to TRBJ1-6; D unresolved. This CDR3 comprises 14 residues. Per germline, CDR1 SEHNR and CDR2 FQNEAQ (reference sequence). Deletions cut 3 bases from V and 0 bases from J, with 3 bases between. The DNA for the CDR3 is TGTGCCAGCAGCTTTAACTCCTATAATTCACCCCTCCACTTT. Translation gives CASSFNSYNSPLHF.

This clone was counted a few times. The chain is built from TRBV30 and TRBJ1-5; D gene ambiguous. Germline CDR1 and CDR2: GTSNPN and SVGIG (reference sequence). The germline V and J ends were trimmed by 2 bases and 10 bases, with 18 bases remaining between them. The length of the CDR3 is 14 residues. CDR3 DNA sequence: TGTGCCTGGAGTCCCCCGGGGATTAGGGCCCCCCAGCATTTT. Encoded protein: CAWSPPGIRAPQHF.

Of note for this clone: A junction end diverges from the germline sequence, so it may reflect a read error. The chain combines TRBV11-3 with TRBJ2-7, with TRBD1 identical over 8 bases. The CDR3 is 13 residues long. Germline assignment: CDR1 SGHNT and CDR2 YENEEA. The CDR3 sequence: CASSRPYPGTGNF. Written as DNA, the CDR3 is TGTGCCAGCAGCCGACCCTACCCCGGGACAGGTAACTTC.

The CDR3 sequence is CAWSDGDGYTF. DNA for the CDR3: TGTGCCTGGAGTGACGGTGATGGCTACACCTTC. The chain joins TRBV30 to TRBJ1-2; D is ambiguous. The CDR3 is 11 residues long. The germline gives CDR1 GTSNPN, CDR2 SVGIG (reference sequence). With 1 base removed from V and 6 bases from J, the gap between germline ends came to 6 bases.

The V gene is TRBV7-9, the J gene TRBJ1-3; D is possibly TRBD1 (5 bases). The V gene's germline CDR1 is SEHNR and CDR2 FQNEAQ (reference sequence). V was shortened by 3 bases and J by 4 bases, with 13 bases between the two germline ends. This CDR3 contains 15 residues. The CDR3 DNA is TGTGCCAGCAGCTTGCTTCAGGGTGGGGGAAACACCATATATTTT. It is translated as CASSLLQGGGNTIYF.

The sample holds a few counts of this clone. The chain joins TRBV5-4 to TRBJ2-7; D is possibly TRBD2 (6 bases). Germline values: CDR1 SGHNT, CDR2 YYREEE (reference sequence). Trimming cost V 4 bases and J 1 base, with 18 bases left between them. This CDR3 has 16 residues. CDR3 nucleotides: TGTGCCAGCAGCCCGCCCGGTGACGGGGGATCCTACGAGCAGTACTTC. Translation: CASSPPGDGGSYEQYF.

This chain uses TRBV7-8 with TRBJ2-1; 8 bases agree with TRBD2. This CDR3 is 15 amino acids long. The V gene's germline CDR1 is SGHVS and CDR2 FQNEAQ. Losses at the gene ends were 5 bases for V and 4 bases for J; bases not matched to a gene: 7. The CDR3 sequence is CASSAAGVPYNEQFF. The DNA of the CDR3 is TGTGCCAGCAGCGCAGCGGGGGTGCCTTACAATGAGCAGTTCTTC.